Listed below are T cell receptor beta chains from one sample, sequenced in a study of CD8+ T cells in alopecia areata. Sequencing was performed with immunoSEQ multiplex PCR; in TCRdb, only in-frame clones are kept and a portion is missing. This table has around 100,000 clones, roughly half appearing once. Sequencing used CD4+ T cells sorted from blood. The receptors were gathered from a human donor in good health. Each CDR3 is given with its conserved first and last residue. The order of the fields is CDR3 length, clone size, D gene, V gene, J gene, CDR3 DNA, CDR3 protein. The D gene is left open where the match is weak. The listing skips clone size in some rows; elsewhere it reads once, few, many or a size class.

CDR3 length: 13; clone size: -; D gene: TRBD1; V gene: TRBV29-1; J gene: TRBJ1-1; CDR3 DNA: TGCAGCGTTGTTTCGACAGGGAATGCTGAAGCTTTCTTT; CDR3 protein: CSVVSTGNAEAFF
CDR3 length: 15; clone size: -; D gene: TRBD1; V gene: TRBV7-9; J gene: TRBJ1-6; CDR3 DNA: TGTGCCAGCAGTCCTACCAGGGGGTCATATTCACCCCTCCACTTT; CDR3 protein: CASSPTRGSYSPLHF
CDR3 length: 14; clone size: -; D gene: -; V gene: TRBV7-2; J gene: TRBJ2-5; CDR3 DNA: TGTGCCAGCAGCTTCAGAGGCCCAGAAGAGACCCAGTACTTC; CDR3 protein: CASSFRGPEETQYF
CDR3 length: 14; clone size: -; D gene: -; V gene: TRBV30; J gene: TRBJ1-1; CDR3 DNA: TGTGCCTGGAGTTTTGCCTCAGGGTTAAATGAAGCTTTCTTT; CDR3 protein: CAWSFASGLNEAFF
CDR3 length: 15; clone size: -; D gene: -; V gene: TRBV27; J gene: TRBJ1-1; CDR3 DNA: TGTGCCAGCAGCCTACTCTGGCGGATGAACACTGAAGCTTTCTTT; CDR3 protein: CASSLLWRMNTEAFF
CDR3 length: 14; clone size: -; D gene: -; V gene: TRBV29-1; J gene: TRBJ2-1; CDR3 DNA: TGCAGCGTTGAACGGGGGAGCTCCTACAATGAGCAGTTCTTC; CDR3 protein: CSVERGSSYNEQFF
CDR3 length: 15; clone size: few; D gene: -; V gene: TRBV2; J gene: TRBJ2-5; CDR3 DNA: TGTGCCAGCAGCTCCGCCGGGACCCGACAAGAGACCCAGTACTTC; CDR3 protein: CASSSAGTRQETQYF
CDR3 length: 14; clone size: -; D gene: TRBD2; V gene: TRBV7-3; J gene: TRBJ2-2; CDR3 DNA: TGTGCCAGCAGCTCCAACGGGGGGACCGGGGAGCTGTTTTTT; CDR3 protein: CASSSNGGTGELFF
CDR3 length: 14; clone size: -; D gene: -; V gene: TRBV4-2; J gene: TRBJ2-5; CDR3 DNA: TGTGCCAGCAGCCAAGATTGGCAGCAAGAGACCCAGTACTTC; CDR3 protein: CASSQDWQQETQYF
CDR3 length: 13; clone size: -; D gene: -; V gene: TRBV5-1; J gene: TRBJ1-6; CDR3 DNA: TGCGCCAGCAGCTTGGAAAGAGGATCACCCCTCCACTTT; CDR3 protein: CASSLERGSPLHF
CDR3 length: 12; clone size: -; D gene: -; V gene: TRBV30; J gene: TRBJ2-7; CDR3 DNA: TGTGCCTGGGGCGGCCCATACTACGAGCAGTACTTC; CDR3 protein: CAWGGPYYEQYF
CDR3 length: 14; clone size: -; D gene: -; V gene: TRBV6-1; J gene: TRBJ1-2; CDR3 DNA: TGTGCCAGCAGTATAGGGGTACCTTTCTATGGCTACACCTTC; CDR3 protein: CASSIGVPFYGYTF
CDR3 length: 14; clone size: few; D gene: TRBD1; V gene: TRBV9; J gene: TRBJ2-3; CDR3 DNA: TGTGCCAGCAGCGTTACAGGGGTAAGAGATACGCAGTATTTT; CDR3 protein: CASSVTGVRDTQYF
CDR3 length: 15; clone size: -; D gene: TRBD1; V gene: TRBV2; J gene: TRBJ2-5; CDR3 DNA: TGTGCCAGCACCCCGGGACAGGGCAGCTGGGAGACCCAGTACTTC; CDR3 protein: CASTPGQGSWETQYF
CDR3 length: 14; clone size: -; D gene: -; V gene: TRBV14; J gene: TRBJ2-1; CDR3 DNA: TGTGCCAGCTCACCTGCTATGGGGTTCAATGAGCAGTTCTTC; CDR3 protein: CASSPAMGFNEQFF
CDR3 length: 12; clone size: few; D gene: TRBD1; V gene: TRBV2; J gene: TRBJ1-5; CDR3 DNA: TGTGCCACAGGGGGGACCGGGCAGCCCCAGCATTTT; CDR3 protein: CATGGTGQPQHF
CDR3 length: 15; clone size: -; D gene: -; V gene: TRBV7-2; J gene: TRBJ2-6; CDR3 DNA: TGTGCCAGCAGCGCGGGACGGTCGGGGGCCAACGTCCTGACTTTC; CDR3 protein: CASSAGRSGANVLTF
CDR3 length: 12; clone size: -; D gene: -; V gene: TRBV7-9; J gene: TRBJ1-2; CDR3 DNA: TGTGCCAGCAGCCGGACGGCCTATGGCTACACCTTC; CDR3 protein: CASSRTAYGYTF
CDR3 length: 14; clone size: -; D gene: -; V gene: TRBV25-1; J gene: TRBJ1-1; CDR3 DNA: TGTGCCAGCAGTGAAACCGGGGGGGTTACTGAAGCTTTCTTT; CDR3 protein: CASSETGGVTEAFF
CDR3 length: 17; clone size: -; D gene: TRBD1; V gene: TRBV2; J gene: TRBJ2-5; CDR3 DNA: TGTGCCAGCAGGATGATATCCCGGGACAGCCAGCAAGAGACCCAGTACTTC; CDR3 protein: CASRMISRDSQQETQYF
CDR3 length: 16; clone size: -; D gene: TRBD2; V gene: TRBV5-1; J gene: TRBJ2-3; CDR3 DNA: TGCGCCAGCAGCCGCCTAGCGGGGGAGAACACAGATACGCAGTATTTT; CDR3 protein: CASSRLAGENTDTQYF
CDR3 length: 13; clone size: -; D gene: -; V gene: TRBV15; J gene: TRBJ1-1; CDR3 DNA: TGTGCCACCAGCAGAGCCGTCATCGCTGAAGCTTTCTTT; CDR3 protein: CATSRAVIAEAFF
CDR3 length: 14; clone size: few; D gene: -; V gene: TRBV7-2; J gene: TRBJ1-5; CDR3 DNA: TGTGCCAGCAGCTCCCTCACGCTGGATCAGCCCCAGCATTTT; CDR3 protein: CASSSLTLDQPQHF
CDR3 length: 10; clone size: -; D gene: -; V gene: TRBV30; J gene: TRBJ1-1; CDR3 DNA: TGTGCCTGGAGGGGGACTGAAGCTTTCTTT; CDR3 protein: CAWRGTEAFF
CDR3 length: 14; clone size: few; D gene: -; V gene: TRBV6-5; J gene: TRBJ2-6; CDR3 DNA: TGTGCCAGCAGTTACAACTCTGGGGCCAACGTCCTGACTTTC; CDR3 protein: CASSYNSGANVLTF
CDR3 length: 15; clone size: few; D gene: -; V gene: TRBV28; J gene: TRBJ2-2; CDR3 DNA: TGTGCCAGCAGTTTGGGCAGCCGGGGCGCCGGGGAGCTGTTTTTT; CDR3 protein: CASSLGSRGAGELFF
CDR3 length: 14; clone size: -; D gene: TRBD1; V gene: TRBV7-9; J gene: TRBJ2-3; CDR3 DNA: TGTGCCAGCAGCTGGGACAGTGGAAAGGATACGCAGTATTTT; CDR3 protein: CASSWDSGKDTQYF
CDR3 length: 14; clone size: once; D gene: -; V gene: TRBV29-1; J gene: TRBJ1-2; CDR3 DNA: TGCAGCGTTGGGGTGCAGGGGATTAACTATGGCTACACCTTC; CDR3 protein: CSVGVQGINYGYTF
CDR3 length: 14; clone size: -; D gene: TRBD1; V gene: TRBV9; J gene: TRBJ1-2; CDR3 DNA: TGTGCCAGCAAAAGTGGGGGACAGGACTATGGCTACACCTTC; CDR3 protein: CASKSGGQDYGYTF
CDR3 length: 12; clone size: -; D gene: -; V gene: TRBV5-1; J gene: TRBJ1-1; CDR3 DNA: TGCGCCAGCGGAGGGAGTACCGCGGAAGCTTTCTTT; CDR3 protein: CASGGSTAEAFF
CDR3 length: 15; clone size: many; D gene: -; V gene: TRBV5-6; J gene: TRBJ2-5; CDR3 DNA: TGTGCCAGCAGCCCACGCCGACTTGGGGAAGAGACCCAGTACTTC; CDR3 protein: CASSPRRLGEETQYF
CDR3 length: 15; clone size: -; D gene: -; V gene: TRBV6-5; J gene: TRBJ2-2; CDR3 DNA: TGTGCCAGCAGACCTACGGGGACGAACACCGGGGAGCTGTTTTTT; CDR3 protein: CASRPTGTNTGELFF
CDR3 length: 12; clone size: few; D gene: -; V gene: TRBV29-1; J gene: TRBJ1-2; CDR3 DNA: TGCAGCGTTGAGTCTACGGCCTATGGCTACACCTTC; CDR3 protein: CSVESTAYGYTF
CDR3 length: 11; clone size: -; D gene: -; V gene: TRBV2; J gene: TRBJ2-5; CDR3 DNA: TGTGCCAGCAGTGTTCGTGAGACCCAGTACTTC; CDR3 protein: CASSVRETQYF
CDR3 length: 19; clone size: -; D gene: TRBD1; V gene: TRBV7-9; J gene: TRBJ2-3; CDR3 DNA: TGTGCCAGCAGCTTAGCCGCCCCGTTTTACAGGGGGCGCCGAGATACGCAGTATTTT; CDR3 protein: CASSLAAPFYRGRRDTQYF
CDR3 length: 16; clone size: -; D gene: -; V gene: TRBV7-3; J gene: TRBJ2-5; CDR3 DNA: TGTGCCAGCAGCTTAACTTGGGACTGGAAAGAAGAGACCCAGTACTTC; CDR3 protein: CASSLTWDWKEETQYF
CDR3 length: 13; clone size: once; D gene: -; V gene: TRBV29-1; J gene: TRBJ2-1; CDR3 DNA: TGCAGCGTTTGTCGGAGGTTTGGCAATGAGCAGTTCTTC; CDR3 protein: CSVCRRFGNEQFF
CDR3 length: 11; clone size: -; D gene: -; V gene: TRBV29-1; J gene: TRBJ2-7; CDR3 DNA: TGCAGCGTTGAATCAGCCTACGAGCAGTACTTC; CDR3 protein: CSVESAYEQYF
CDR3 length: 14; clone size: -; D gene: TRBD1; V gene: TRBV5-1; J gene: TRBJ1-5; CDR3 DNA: TGCGCCAGCAGCCCGGGACAGGGCGGACAGCCCCAGCATTTT; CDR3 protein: CASSPGQGGQPQHF
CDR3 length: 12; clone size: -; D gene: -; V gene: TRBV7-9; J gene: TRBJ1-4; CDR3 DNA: TGTGCCCTCAGCAGGGCGGATGAAAAACTGTTTTTT; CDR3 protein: CALSRADEKLFF
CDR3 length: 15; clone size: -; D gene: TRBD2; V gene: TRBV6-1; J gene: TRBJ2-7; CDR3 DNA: TGTGCCAGCAGCACTCTAGCGGGGGAAACCTACGAGCAGTACTTC; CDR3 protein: CASSTLAGETYEQYF
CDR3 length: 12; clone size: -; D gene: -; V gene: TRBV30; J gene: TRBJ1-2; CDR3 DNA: TGTGCCTGGAGTGTAACCTACTATGGCTACACCTTC; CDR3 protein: CAWSVTYYGYTF